This TCR beta chain was captured in a study of T cell changes during pregnancy in multiple sclerosis. Clones were sequenced by immunoSEQ multiplex PCR, and TCRdb holds only the in-frame ones, with some missing. The table shows about 40,000 clones, with more than 85% occurring only once. The CDR3 is made up of 15 amino acids. Germline assignment: CDR1 SGHDT and CDR2 YYEEEE. V dropped 6 bases and J dropped 8; count of bases not matched to a gene: 11. The sample consisted of CD8+ T cells from peripheral blood mononuclear cells, taken before pregnancy. The rearrangement links TRBV5-6 to TRBJ1-4; TRBD1 agrees at 9 bases. The receptor's source is a female donor with multiple sclerosis, enrolled in a pregnancy study. DNA of the CDR3: TGTGCCAGCACCACGTGGGGACAGGGAGGGGAAAAACTGTTTTTT. Translation: CASTTWGQGGEKLFF.